Shown below are 29 T cell receptor beta chains from a single sample sequenced in a study of control samples from healthy donors and cancer patients (TCRdb year 2020). Libraries were prepared through the immunoSEQ multiplex PCR assay. The immuneACCESS repertoire file appears here via TCRdb, limited to in-frame rearrangements. These files lack a portion of the clones; in checked studies, under half of the deficit traces to unresolved V genes, and the cause of the others is not known. Counted in this sample were around 75,000 clones; approximately 80% of them appeared once. In total, the top ten clones hold over 25% of the sample. Source material: blood. These receptor sequences come from a man aged 50 to 60 in good health.

This chain links TRBV11-3 with TRBJ2-6; perhaps TRBD1 as D (5 bases). CDR1 is SGHNT, CDR2 YENEEA, per germline. This CDR3 is built from 17 residues. V was cut by 1 base and J by 1 base, with 11 bases left in between. CDR3 region: CASSLGTPGSGANVLTF. The CDR3 DNA sequence: TGTGCCAGCAGCTTAGGAACACCAGGGTCTGGGGCCAACGTCCTGACTTTC.

In DNA, the CDR3 is TGTGCCAGCAGCTTACTCAGAGGAGGGTCGCAGTATTTT. Its translation: CASSLLRGGSQYF. The chain is built from TRBV7-2 and TRBJ2-3, with TRBD2 as a possible D gene (6 bases). The germline V and J ends were trimmed by 2 bases and 10 bases, with 13 bases remaining between them. This CDR3 has 13 amino acids. The germline V gene has CDR1 SGHTA and CDR2 FQGNSA. Drawing the rest from reference TRBV7-2 and TRBJ2-3, the complete variable domain is GAGVSQSPSNKVTEKGKDVELRCDPISGHTALYWYRQSLGQGLEFLIYFQGNSAPDKSGLPSDRFSAERTGGSVSTLTIQRTQQEDSAVYLCASSLLRGGSQYFGPGTRLTVL.

The CDR3 here is CASSQQTGTNSPLHF. The DNA for the CDR3 is TGTGCCAGCAGCCAACAGACAGGGACCAATTCACCCCTCCACTTT. The V and J genes are TRBV5-4 and TRBJ1-6; TRBD1 matches at 7 bases. CDR3 length: 15 amino acids. With 4 bases clipped from V and 7 bases from J, the junction kept 8 bases outside the gene matches. Germline lookup yields CDR1 SGHNT and CDR2 YYREEE (reference sequence).

The chain employs TRBV3-1 (or the pseudogene TRBV3-2) and TRBJ2-7; no clear D. This CDR3 comprises 18 residues. Germline assignment: CDR1 LGHDT and CDR2 YNNKEL (reference sequence). V was clipped by 0 bases and J by 2 bases, with 20 bases between them. DNA of the CDR3: TGTGCCAGCAGCCAAGAAAGTTCGACAACAGTCCAAACCTACGAGCAGTACTTC. Its protein product is CASSQESSTTVQTYEQYF.

The rearrangement joins TRBV28 to TRBJ2-3; 7 nucleotides agree with TRBD1. The V gene's germline CDR1 is MDHEN and CDR2 SYDVKM. V shed 3 bases, J shed 5 bases, and the junction held 5 bases outside the gene matches. The CDR3 totals 14 residues. As DNA, the CDR3 is TGTGCCAGCAGTTTTGAGGGGGCTTTAGATACGCAGTATTTT. Its translation: CASSFEGALDTQYF.

The chain couples TRBV15 to TRBJ1-1; D remains ambiguous. Trimming took off 4 bases at V and 9 bases at J, with 9 bases between the two ends. Germline V gives CDR1 LNHNV, CDR2 YYDKDF (reference sequence). The CDR3 totals 11 residues. The DNA of the CDR3 is TGTGCCACCAGCAATCAGGTTAAAGCTTTCTTT. Translated, it gives CATSNQVKAFF.

The chain is built from TRBV28 and TRBJ1-3; D might be TRBD1 (5 bases). Germline CDR1 MDHEN, CDR2 SYDVKM. V lost 5 bases and J 0 bases, leaving 14 bases between the germline ends. The CDR3 totals 16 residues. The CDR3 is CASSPTRAPSGNTIYF. DNA for the CDR3: TGTGCCAGCAGTCCCACCAGGGCCCCCTCTGGAAACACCATATATTTT.

CDR3 nucleotide sequence: TGTGCCAGCAACACCGGGACAGGGAGCACAGATACGCAGTATTTT. Protein product: CASNTGTGSTDTQYF. V is TRBV11-1 and J is TRBJ2-3; 9 bases are a match to TRBD1. The CDR3 sequence is 15 residues long. With 7 bases clipped from V and 0 bases from J, the junction kept 5 bases outside the gene matches. Germline-derived CDR1 and CDR2 are SGHAT and FQDESV (reference sequence).

This chain links TRBV11-2 with TRBJ1-1; TRBD1 might be the D (5 bases). Trimming removed 4 bases at V and 2 bases at J, with 14 bases between. Germline V lookup: CDR1 SGHAT, CDR2 FQNNGV. The CDR3 has 15 amino acids. CDR3 DNA: TGTGCCAGCAGCTCCGAAGGGGCGGCCAACACTGAAGCTTTCTTT. This sequence encodes CASSSEGAANTEAFF.

This clone was detected only once. The J gene is TRBJ1-2, the V gene TRBV2, with no clear D. V lost 5 bases, J lost 0 bases, and 25 bases lay in between. Germline V gene data show CDR1 as SNHLY and CDR2 as FYNNEI. The CDR3 has 19 amino acids. CDR3 DNA: TGTGCCAGCAGTTTTGATTCTTTTTCCGCTGGAGGTACTAACTATGGCTACACCTTC. The encoded protein is CASSFDSFSAGGTNYGYTF.

The chain uses TRBV11-2 and TRBJ1-5, with D perhaps TRBD1 (5 bases). Trimming cost V 5 bases and J 6 bases, with 17 bases left between them. Per the germline V gene, CDR1 is SGHAT and CDR2 is FQNNGV. CDR3 length: 15 residues. This CDR3 reads CASSPDGGSGQPQHF. The CDR3 DNA reads TGTGCCAGCAGCCCCGACGGGGGGTCTGGTCAGCCCCAGCATTTT.

The CDR3 region has the DNA TGTGCCAGCAGGAGCTTACAGGGCTCCTCTGGAAACACCATATATTTT. Encoded protein: CASRSLQGSSGNTIYF. This chain connects TRBV27 to TRBJ1-3, with D perhaps matching TRBD1 (6 bases). The CDR3 runs to 16 residues. The germline gives CDR1 MNHEY, CDR2 SMNVEV (reference sequence). V lost 6 bases to trimming and J lost 0 bases, with 15 bases between them.

V usage is TRBV5-6 and J usage is TRBJ2-5; 9 bases fit TRBD2. The CDR3 runs 14 residues. The trim removed 3 bases at V and 3 bases at J, leaving 3 bases unmatched. Germline CDR1 SGHDT, CDR2 YYEEEE. CDR3 nucleotides: TGTGCCAGCAGCTATAGCGGGAGCAAAGAGACCCAGTACTTC. Translated: CASSYSGSKETQYF.

V gene TRBV4-2 combines with J gene TRBJ1-2; 7 nucleotides align to TRBD1. The CDR3 extends over 16 amino acids. With V trimmed by 4 bases and J by 5 bases, 13 bases remained unmatched. From germline, CDR1 is LGHNA and CDR2 YNFKEQ. The CDR3 loop reads CASSPLPGTDLYGYTF. The CDR3 nucleotides read TGTGCCAGCAGCCCCCTACCCGGGACAGATCTGTATGGCTACACCTTC.

In nucleotides, the CDR3 is TGTGCCAGTAGTATCGGACAGGCCTACGAGCAGTACTTC. Translated: CASSIGQAYEQYF. The chain joins TRBV19 to TRBJ2-7; TRBD1 agrees at 7 bases. V shed 3 bases, J shed 2 bases, and the junction held 1 base outside the gene matches. The CDR3 spans 13 residues. Germline assignment: CDR1 LNHDA and CDR2 SQIVND (reference sequence).

The chain carries TRBV5-6 and TRBJ2-1; D assignment may be TRBD1 or TRBD2 (6 bases each). There are 14 residues in the CDR3. Trimming took 0 bases from V and 5 from J, leaving 9 bases between them. Germline-derived CDR1 and CDR2 are SGHDT and YYEEEE. The chain's CDR3 is CASSLAGAHNEQFF. CDR3 in DNA: TGTGCCAGCAGCTTGGCGGGGGCCCACAATGAGCAGTTCTTC.

The rearrangement uses TRBV27 and TRBJ2-7; TRBD1 might be the D (7 bases). The length of the CDR3 is 15 residues. Deletions cut 5 bases from V and 2 bases from J, with 16 bases between. CDR1 and CDR2 (germline): MNHEY, SMNVEV (reference sequence). CDR3 protein: CASSRYPGGPYEQYF. The DNA for the CDR3 is TGTGCCAGCAGTCGGTACCCAGGGGGGCCCTACGAGCAGTACTTC.

This chain uses TRBV3-1 (or the pseudogene TRBV3-2) with TRBJ1-4, with 7 bases that match TRBD1. The germline CDR1 and CDR2 sequences are LGHDT and YNNKEL (reference sequence). The CDR3 loop spans 14 amino acids. V shed 6 bases and J 11 bases; nucleotides not matched to a gene: 12. The CDR3 DNA is TGTGCCAGCAGTTCTTCAGGGGGGTTGGGGAAACTGTTTTTT. Protein: CASSSSGGLGKLFF.

The chain is built from TRBV6-5 and TRBJ2-7; no definite D call. In germline, CDR1 is MNHEY, CDR2 SVGAGI. This CDR3 region has 14 residues. The germline V and J ends were trimmed by 4 bases and 3 bases, with 13 bases remaining between them. The CDR3 is CASSFWQESYEQYF. CDR3 bases: TGTGCCAGCAGTTTCTGGCAGGAAAGCTACGAGCAGTACTTC.

This clone has more than one count but fewer than ten. V and J are TRBV9 and TRBJ2-7, with 8 bases identical to TRBD1. The CDR3 has 14 residues. Trimming cost V 0 bases and J 3 bases; bases outside gene matches: 2. Germline CDR1 is SGDLS and CDR2 is YYNGEE. The DNA for the CDR3 is TGTGCCAGCAGCGTAGCTACAGGGGGCTACGAGCAGTACTTC. Translated, it gives CASSVATGGYEQYF.

V and J are TRBV5-6 and TRBJ2-1, with 7 bases fitting TRBD1. The V gene's germline CDR1 is SGHDT and CDR2 YYEEEE. The junction had 7 bases not matched to a gene; V was cut back by 3 bases and J by 4 bases. The length of the CDR3 is 15 residues. The CDR3 protein is CASSYDRALYNEQFF. The CDR3 DNA follows: TGTGCCAGCAGCTACGACAGGGCCTTATACAATGAGCAGTTCTTC.

This clone was counted once. This chain uses TRBV24-1 with TRBJ1-2; D not resolved. Trimming shortened V by 5 bases and J by 4 bases, and 19 bases separated the two germline ends. This CDR3 has 16 residues. The V gene's germline CDR1 is KGHDR and CDR2 SFDVKD. The CDR3 loop is CATSAGGRTALYGYTF. Here the CDR3 DNA reads TGTGCCACCAGTGCCGGAGGACGAACGGCCCTCTATGGCTACACCTTC.

V and J are TRBV30 and TRBJ2-7; D not certain. Trimming pared 0 bases from V and 6 bases from J, leaving 18 bases between. The CDR3 contains 15 residues. Germline assignment: CDR1 GTSNPN and CDR2 SVGIG (reference sequence). The CDR3: CAWSVTGSWFGEQYF. The CDR3 DNA is TGTGCCTGGAGTGTGACTGGTTCCTGGTTCGGCGAGCAGTACTTC.

The chain employs TRBV6-6 and TRBJ1-2; a weak D match, TRBD1 (6 bases). CDR1 MNHNY and CDR2 SVGAGI come from the germline V gene (reference sequence). Deletions cut 7 bases from V and 12 bases from J, with 21 bases between. This CDR3 comprises 13 residues. CDR3 sequence (DNA): TGTGCCAGCACCTTGCAGGGGAATGTGGTCCACACCTTC. Protein: CASTLQGNVVHTF.

The chain joins TRBV12-3 or TRBV12-4 to TRBJ2-7; no firm D call. V was cut by 4 bases and J by 3 bases, with 4 bases left in between. The CDR3 runs to 11 residues. CDR3 sequence (DNA): TGTGCCAGCAGTTCCAACTACGAGCAGTACTTC. Residues: CASSSNYEQYF.

The chain links TRBV29-1 to TRBJ2-5; D is undetermined. Trimming cost V 5 bases and J 2 bases, with 9 bases left between them. The CDR3 covers 12 residues. Germline V gives CDR1 SQVTM, CDR2 ANQGSEA. CDR3 in DNA: TGCAGCGTTAGGAAGGCTCAAGAGACCCAGTACTTC. Protein sequence: CSVRKAQETQYF.

This chain connects TRBV3-1 (or the pseudogene TRBV3-2) to TRBJ1-1, with 7 nucleotides matching TRBD1. The CDR3 is 17 amino acids. CDR1 and CDR2 (germline): LGHDT, YNNKEL (reference sequence). V was clipped by 5 bases and J by 1 base; unmatched bases: 13. The CDR3 loop reads CASSSLTQGRANTEAFF. CDR3 nucleotide sequence: TGTGCCAGCAGCTCGCTTACACAGGGGAGAGCGAACACTGAAGCTTTCTTT.

This clone was picked up one time. V usage is TRBV10-3 and J usage is TRBJ1-5; 9 nucleotides line up with TRBD1. The CDR3 is 15 amino acids. Germline trimming cut 4 bases from V and 1 base from J; bases unmatched to any gene: 2. Germline CDR1 is ENHRY and CDR2 is SYGVKD. CDR3 DNA: TGTGCCATCAGTGGGACAGGGGCCAGCAATCAGCCCCAGCATTTT. Protein product: CAISGTGASNQPQHF.

The chain recombines TRBV5-4 with TRBJ1-1, with 7 positions matching TRBD1. From germline, CDR1 is SGHNT and CDR2 YYREEE (reference sequence). The CDR3 is made up of 14 amino acids. Trimming at V came to 2 bases and at J to 5 bases, leaving 6 bases not matched to a gene. The CDR3 sequence is CASSFDRAWTEAFF. In DNA, the CDR3 is TGTGCCAGCAGCTTCGACAGGGCGTGGACTGAAGCTTTCTTT.